What follows are 11 T cell receptor beta chains derived from one specimen sequenced in a study of cytomegalovirus exposure and HLA in healthy donors. Profiled with immunoSEQ multiplex PCR; TCRdb holds only in-frame clones, not every one. The sample holds 150,000 or so clones, around four fifths seen once. Sequencing was carried out using PBMCs. These receptors were collected from a man aged 30-40 years in good health and CMV-seropositive.

This chain connects TRBV21-1 to TRBJ2-2; no DNA check was done on the table's D call, TRBD2. TRBV21-1 is designated a pseudogene. The CDR3 sequence is 17 residues long. CDR3 bases: TGTGCCAGCAGCAAAGAGGAGGCCGAAGCGAACACCGGGGAGCTGTTTTTT. It translates to CASSKEEAEANTGELFF.

The V gene is TRBV25-1, the J gene TRBJ2-1; possible D gene TRBD1, 8 bases. Germline CDR1 is MGHDK and CDR2 is SYGVNS. Deletions cut 5 bases from V and 2 bases from J, with 10 bases between. CDR3 size: 14 residues. The CDR3 DNA reads as TGTGCCAGCAGTACAGGGGGGGCCTACAATGAGCAGTTCTTC. Protein sequence: CASSTGGAYNEQFF.

In this sample, this clone turned up a few times. This rearrangement joins TRBV30 to TRBJ2-7, with a possible D match to TRBD1 (6 bases). With 1 base removed from V and 5 bases from J, the gap between germline ends came to 9 bases. There are 12 residues in the CDR3. Germline V CDR1 and CDR2: GTSNPN, SVGIG (reference sequence). CDR3 nucleotide sequence: TGTGCCTGGAGTGCAACAGGGAACGAGCAGTACTTC. This encodes CAWSATGNEQYF.

This chain links TRBV15 with TRBJ1-5; D is perhaps TRBD1 (6 bases). This CDR3 is built from 16 residues. Germline-derived CDR1 and CDR2 are LNHNV and YYDKDF (reference sequence). V was cut by 1 base and J by 0 bases, with 10 bases left in between. The CDR3 spells CATSRARTASNQPQHF. Here the CDR3 DNA reads TGTGCCACCAGCAGAGCACGGACAGCTAGCAATCAGCCCCAGCATTTT.

The V and J genes are TRBV9 and TRBJ2-1, with a possible D match to TRBD2 (6 bases). V was clipped by 3 bases and J by 8 bases, with 18 bases between them. The germline V gene has CDR1 SGDLS and CDR2 YYNGEE. This CDR3 spans 15 amino acids. The CDR3 reads CASSEWGTGADEQFF. In nucleotides, the CDR3 is TGTGCCAGCAGCGAGTGGGGAACGGGAGCGGATGAGCAGTTCTTC.

The chain recombines TRBV9 with TRBJ2-1; 14 nucleotides match TRBD2. This CDR3 region has 17 residues. Per germline, CDR1 SGDLS and CDR2 YYNGEE. After removal of 3 bases from V and 7 bases from J, the junction contained 9 bases not matched to a gene. The CDR3, as DNA: TGTGCCAGCAGCGATCCAGGGACTAGCGGGGGACTGAATGAGCAGTTCTTC. Encoded protein: CASSDPGTSGGLNEQFF.

As for this clone: This CDR3 is also generated by other DNA sequences in the sample. The rearrangement links TRBV7-9 to TRBJ2-2, with D uncertain. V was clipped by 7 bases and J by 2 bases, with 5 bases between them. CDR3 size: 12 residues. Germline CDR1 and CDR2: SEHNR and FQNEAQ (reference sequence). Here the CDR3 reads CASTLNTGELFF. DNA for the CDR3: TGTGCCAGCACCCTTAACACCGGGGAGCTGTTTTTT. Full variable domain (rest looked up from reference TRBV7-9 and TRBJ2-2): DTGVSQNPRHKITKRGQNVTFRCDPISEHNRLYWYRQTLGQGPEFLTYFQNEAQLEKSRLLSDRFSAERPKGSFSTLEIQRTEQGDSAMYLCASTLNTGELFFGEGSRLTVL.

This clone was observed a single time. The CDR3 nucleotides are TGTGCCATTAACGACAGGGGCCCAAGAGTGGTCCAGTACTTC. This translates into CAINDRGPRVVQYF. The chain recombines TRBV10-3 with TRBJ2-5; TRBD1 aligns across 8 bases. The J segment lost 10 bases and the V segment lost 9 bases, leaving 16 bases of the junction unmatched. Germline V lookup: CDR1 ENHRY, CDR2 SYGVKD. CDR3 length equals 14 residues.

The CDR3 protein is CASSYSISTPSYEQYF. CDR3 DNA sequence: TGTGCCAGCAGTTACTCGATATCAACACCCTCCTACGAGCAGTACTTC. The chain carries TRBV6-5 and TRBJ2-7; D is ambiguous. Trimming took 0 bases from V and 0 from J, leaving 12 bases between them. Germline CDR1 MNHEY, CDR2 SVGAGI. The CDR3 is 16 residues long.

The rearrangement links TRBV4-3 to TRBJ1-1; D uncertain. Germline loops: CDR1 LGHNA, CDR2 YSLEER. Trimming cost V 4 bases and J 2 bases, with 11 bases left between them. This CDR3 comprises 14 residues. CDR3 loop: CASSPRVSNTEAFF. Written as DNA, the CDR3 is TGCGCCAGCAGCCCCCGCGTAAGCAACACTGAAGCTTTCTTT.

This clone has only one observation. The V call is TRBV27, the J call TRBJ1-1, with 7 bases aligning to TRBD1. The CDR3 consists of 15 residues. Looked up from germline, CDR1 is MNHEY and CDR2 is SMNVEV (reference sequence). With V trimmed by 6 bases and J by 1 base, 8 bases remained unmatched. The CDR3, as DNA: TGTGCCAGCAGCCAAATCGGACAGGAGAACACTGAAGCTTTCTTT. It translates to CASSQIGQENTEAFF.